This T cell receptor (beta chain) was captured by sequencing in a study of PD-1 blockade in classical Hodgkin lymphoma. Across the whole study: The nivolumab dose that patients received was 3 mg/kg, given intravenously every 2 weeks. Study conclusions and caveats: The baseline diversity of complete responders showed similarity to that of newly diagnosed patients. Significant TCR diversity gains by C4D1 occurred in CD4+ but not CD8+ cells.

Assay used: immunoSEQ multiplex PCR; TCRdb lists only in-frame clones, some missing. Of tens of thousands of clones in the sample, around 90% were seen once. Relapses following autologous stem cell transplantation were seen in all patients, with brentuximab vedotin exposure varying. Each best response was a complete response, a partial response or progressive disease. Germline CDR1 reads LGHNT; CDR2 reads FRNRAP. The CDR3 runs 14 residues. V was cut by 7 bases and J by 7 bases, with 20 bases left in between. A note on this clone: Its specificity is unknown.

This TCR came from a human donor with classical Hodgkin lymphoma. The J gene is TRBJ2-7, the V gene TRBV12-5; D tentatively reads TRBD1 or TRBD2 (5 bases each). Sequencing used peripheral blood mononuclear cells (PBMCs), obtained at baseline. This CDR3 is CASATGDGAQEQYF. CDR3 sequence (DNA): TGTGCTAGTGCCACTGGAGACGGGGCTCAAGAGCAGTACTTC.